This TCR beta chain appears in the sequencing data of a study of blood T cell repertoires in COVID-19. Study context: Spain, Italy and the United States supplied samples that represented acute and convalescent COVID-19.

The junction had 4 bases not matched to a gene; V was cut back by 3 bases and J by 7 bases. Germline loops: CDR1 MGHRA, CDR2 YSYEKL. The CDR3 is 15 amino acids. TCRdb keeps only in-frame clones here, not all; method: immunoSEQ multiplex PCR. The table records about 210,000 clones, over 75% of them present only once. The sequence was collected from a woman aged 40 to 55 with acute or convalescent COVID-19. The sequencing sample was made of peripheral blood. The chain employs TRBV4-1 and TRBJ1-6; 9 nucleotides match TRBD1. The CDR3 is CASSQLGTGNSPLHF. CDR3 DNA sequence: TGCGCCAGCAGCCAGCTGGGGACAGGGAATTCACCCCTCCACTTT.